This TCR beta chain was sequenced for a study of OX40 agonist ivuxolimab in advanced cancers. Whole-study context: With ivuxolimab, an agonistic anti-OX40 (CD134) antibody, patients were treated.

The germline CDR1 and CDR2 sequences are SGHKS and YYEKEE (reference sequence). The CDR3 extends over 16 amino acids. Trimming stripped 1 base from V and 2 bases from J, with 14 bases between. Profiling relied on immunoSEQ multiplex PCR, and the TCRdb table lists in-frame clones only, not all of them. The data hold about 67,000 clones, with more than 65% observed a single time. Sample: CD4+ or CD8+ T cells sorted from blood, taken in a trial of the OX40 agonist ivuxolimab. This TCR derives from an adult with an advanced solid tumor such as melanoma, head and neck, liver or kidney cancer. The genes are TRBV5-5 and TRBJ2-3; D perhaps matches TRBD1 (6 bases). The chain's CDR3 is CASSLNPAGATDTQYF. The CDR3 DNA reads as TGTGCCAGCAGCTTGAACCCCGCAGGGGCCACAGATACGCAGTATTTT. The variable domain in full, with the rest retrieved from reference TRBV5-5 and TRBJ2-3, is DAGVTQSPTHLIKTRGQQVTLRCSPISGHKSVSWYQQVLGQGPQFIFQYYEKEERGRGNFPDRFSARQFPNYSSELNVNALLLGDSALYLCASSLNPAGATDTQYFGPGTRLTVL.